A selection of T cell receptor beta chains follows, all from one sample in a study of T cells after posttransplantation cyclophosphamide. Profiling relied on immunoSEQ multiplex PCR, and the TCRdb table lists in-frame clones only, not all of them. In the table there are tens of thousands of clones, about 86% of which are singletons. Sequences were obtained from PBMCs. Receptors originate from a man between 25 and 39 years old with a blood cancer, CMV-positive, and with a related stem cell donor. Both conserved end residues are part of each CDR3. The order of the fields is V gene, J gene, clone size, D gene, CDR3 DNA, CDR3 protein. A D gene is named only where the DNA matches it firmly. A clone size is listed for some rows: how often the clone was seen (once, few, many), or a class if it is expanded.

>TRBV6-6|TRBJ2-1|once|TRBD1
TGTGCCAGCAGTTCCCCGGGACAGGGCAATGAGCAGTTCTTC
CASSSPGQGNEQFF
>TRBV20-1|TRBJ1-2|.|.
TGCAGTGCTACCAGGGGTTATGGCTACACCTTC
CSATRGYGYTF
>TRBV14|TRBJ2-1|.|TRBD2
TGTGCCAGCAGCCTTTTAGCGGGAGGTGGGGATGAGCAGTTCTTC
CASSLLAGGGDEQFF
>TRBV7-8|TRBJ2-3|.|.
TGTGCCAGCAGCTTAGAAGGACGTAGCGGAGATACGCAGTATTTT
CASSLEGRSGDTQYF
>TRBV5-6|TRBJ1-2|few|.
TGTGCCAGCAGCTTGGCCTTTCCGGGTAACTATGGCTACACCTTC
CASSLAFPGNYGYTF
>TRBV19|TRBJ2-3|.|.
TGTGCCAGTAGTATATCCGGACAGAGCACAGATACGCAGTATTTT
CASSISGQSTDTQYF
>TRBV4-3|TRBJ2-3|.|.
TGCGCCAGCAGCCAGACTCGGACAGTGCCTACAGATACGCAGTATTTT
CASSQTRTVPTDTQYF
>TRBV6-1|TRBJ2-7|few|TRBD2
TGTGCCAGCAGGTCTAGCGGGAGGACCTACGAGCAGTACTTC
CASRSSGRTYEQYF
>TRBV28|TRBJ2-5|once|TRBD1
TGTGCCAGCAGTCCAGGGACAGCGCAAGAGACCCAGTACTTC
CASSPGTAQETQYF
>TRBV4-2|TRBJ1-4|.|.
TGTGCCAGCAGCCGAGGGTTCCAGAATGAAAAACTGTTTTTT
CASSRGFQNEKLFF
>TRBV10-1|TRBJ2-7|once|.
TGCGCCAGCAGTGACCAAACCCGGGACACCCACTGTGGTTCCTACGAGCAGTACTTC
CASSDQTRDTHCGSYEQYF
>TRBV13|TRBJ2-7|.|.
TGTGCCAGCAGCTTAGCCGGGGGAGAATACGAGCAGTACTTC
CASSLAGGEYEQYF
>TRBV28|TRBJ2-7|.|.
TGTGCCAGCAGTTTCGCGGGGGCTGGTTCCTACGAGCAGTACTTC
CASSFAGAGSYEQYF
>TRBV30|TRBJ1-4|.|.
TGTGCCTGGAGTGTAAGACAGGCCCGAGCAACTAATGAAAAACTGTTTTTT
CAWSVRQARATNEKLFF
>TRBV4-2|TRBJ1-5|.|TRBD1
TGTGCCAGCAGCCAACTGACAGGGGGTGATCAGCCCCAGCATTTT
CASSQLTGGDQPQHF
>TRBV25-1|TRBJ2-7|.|.
TGTGCCAGCAGTGATGTCAGGACTCCCTCGATGGAGCAGTACTTC
CASSDVRTPSMEQYF
>TRBV7-3|TRBJ2-3|few|.
TGTGCCAGCAGCTTAACTGGAGAGCCTCGGTCTGGTACGCAGTATTTT
CASSLTGEPRSGTQYF
>TRBV6-1|TRBJ2-7|.|.
TGTGCCAGCAGGCGGGACTCTGTATACGAGCAGTACTTC
CASRRDSVYEQYF
>TRBV7-9|TRBJ2-7|.|TRBD1
TGTGCCAGCAGCTGGACGGGACAGGGCTCCTACGAGCAGTACTTC
CASSWTGQGSYEQYF
>TRBV2|TRBJ1-1|.|.
TGTGCCAGCAGTGAACAGGGGACGAACACTGAAGCTTTCTTT
CASSEQGTNTEAFF
>TRBV5-1|TRBJ2-3|.|TRBD1
TGCGCCAGCAGCCACAGGGGTATGAGGGCAGATACGCAGTATTTT
CASSHRGMRADTQYF
>TRBV7-2|TRBJ1-2|.|TRBD1
TGTGCCAGCAGCTTAGGGGACAGGGGGAACTATGGCTACACCTTC
CASSLGDRGNYGYTF
>TRBV27|TRBJ2-7|.|TRBD2
TGTGCCAGCAGAACTAGCGGCTGGAACGAGCAGTACTTC
CASRTSGWNEQYF
>TRBV6-5|TRBJ1-1|few|TRBD1
TGTGCCAGCAGTCAACAGGGGGCGCTTAACACTGAAGCTTTCTTT
CASSQQGALNTEAFF
>TRBV9|TRBJ2-3|.|.
TGTGCCAGCAGCGCCGGGTCTTGGTTTAGCACAGATACGCAGTATTTT
CASSAGSWFSTDTQYF
>TRBV16|TRBJ1-2|once|.
TGTGCCAGCATCCTAGAACCTCCTTATGGCTACACCTTC
CASILEPPYGYTF
>TRBV2|TRBJ1-2|few|.
TGTGCCAGCAGTTTTTGGTCATATAGCTATGGCTACACCTTC
CASSFWSYSYGYTF
>TRBV11-2|TRBJ2-3|.|.
TGTGCCAGCAGGTCAGGGGCGTACGGAGATACGCAGTATTTT
CASRSGAYGDTQYF
>TRBV30|TRBJ2-7|.|.
TGTGCCTGGAGTGTGGGCAGGGTGAACGAGCAGTACTTC
CAWSVGRVNEQYF
>TRBV6-5|TRBJ2-2|.|TRBD1
TGTGCCAGCACCCGGACAGGGGGCGCGACCGGGGAGCTGTTTTTT
CASTRTGGATGELFF
>TRBV10-3|TRBJ1-5|.|.
TGTGCCATCGCGCGGGAGGTCAATCAGCCCCAGCATTTT
CAIAREVNQPQHF
>TRBV11-1|TRBJ2-5|.|.
TGTGCCAGCAGCTTAAGACAGGCACGGTACCAAGAGACCCAGTACTTC
CASSLRQARYQETQYF
>TRBV27|TRBJ1-2|few|.
TGTGCCAGCAGTGCAACAGTTAACTATGGCTACACCTTC
CASSATVNYGYTF
>TRBV2|TRBJ2-1|.|TRBD2
TGTGCCAGCAGTGAGGAGGGACTAGCGGGCTACAATGAGCAGTTCTTC
CASSEEGLAGYNEQFF
>TRBV28|TRBJ2-7|.|TRBD2
TGTGCCAGCAGTTTTAGCGGGAGGGCCCAACTCGGGCAGTACTTC
CASSFSGRAQLGQYF
>TRBV6-5|TRBJ2-7|few|.
TGTGCCAGCACTCAAGGCAGGGGCCTCTCCTACGAGCAGTACTTC
CASTQGRGLSYEQYF
>TRBV6-5|TRBJ2-5|.|.
TGTGCCAGCCGTATCGACAGCGGGCAAGAGACCCAGTACTTC
CASRIDSGQETQYF
>TRBV5-1|TRBJ2-7|.|.
TGCGCCAGCAGGCGGGACGCAGCTGTTCCATACGAGCAGTACTTC
CASRRDAAVPYEQYF
>TRBV4-1|TRBJ2-6|.|.
TGCGCCAGCAGCCAACCTCCGGGACACAACGCGGGGGCCAACGTCCTGACTTTC
CASSQPPGHNAGANVLTF
>TRBV30|TRBJ1-3|once|TRBD1
TGTGCCTGGAGCAAAATTGACAGGGGGCTTGGAAACACCATATATTTT
CAWSKIDRGLGNTIYF
>TRBV15|TRBJ2-1|once|TRBD2
TGTGCCACCAGCAGAGAAGCGGGAGTGGCCTACAATGAGCAGTTCTTC
CATSREAGVAYNEQFF
>TRBV2|TRBJ1-1|.|TRBD1
TGTGCCAGCATGGGGACAGTAAATACTGAAGCTTTCTTT
CASMGTVNTEAFF
>TRBV6-6|TRBJ2-3|.|TRBD2
TGTGCCAGCAGTCTTAGCGGGATTGGCACAGATACGCAGTATTTT
CASSLSGIGTDTQYF
>TRBV13|TRBJ1-2|few|TRBD1
TGTGCCAGCAGCTTGCAGGGGGCGCGGTGCACCTTC
CASSLQGARCTF